Following are 29 T cell receptor beta chains from one sample sequenced in a study of T cells in Graves' hyperthyroidism and ophthalmopathy. Using RNA transcripts as the source, TCR beta CDR3 regions were amplified. Primed by the HTBI set, a first-round RT-PCR was run on the TCR CDR3. In TCRdb, the multiplex PCR reads were re-called with MiXCR into one record per CDR3 protein. The repertoire consists of a few hundred thousand distinct CDR3 sequences, with roughly 21% occurring once and the leading ten covering roughly 52%. Sequences were obtained from blood. These receptors all stem from a woman between 45 and 60 years old with Graves' hyperthyroidism.

This clonotype was seen a handful of times. This chain uses TRBV9 with TRBJ2-3, with a weak D call TRBD2 (7 bases). The germline V gene encodes CDR1 SGDLS and CDR2 YYNGEE. This CDR3 spans 15 amino acids. Trimming shortened V by 2 bases and J by 3 bases, and 13 bases separated the two germline ends. The CDR3 DNA follows: TGTGCCAGCAGCGTCGAGGGGGGGCCTACAGATACGCAGTATTTT. Translated, it gives CASSVEGGPTDTQYF.

This clonotype was found a few times. The CDR3 spells CASSPFWGRQTQYF. In DNA, the CDR3 is TGCGCCAGCAGCCCGTTCTGGGGGAGACAGACCCAGTACTTC. The V gene is TRBV5-1, the J gene TRBJ2-5; TRBD1 or TRBD2 may be the D gene (5 bases each). This CDR3 region has 14 residues. The germline V gene encodes CDR1 SGHRS and CDR2 YFSETQ. The V end was cut by 4 bases, the J end by 6 bases, with 16 bases between.

The chain joins TRBV28 to TRBJ2-5; D is uncertain. The germline V and J ends were trimmed by 7 bases and 2 bases, with 8 bases remaining between them. CDR1 and CDR2 from the germline V gene are MDHEN and SYDVKM. This CDR3 is built from 12 residues. The CDR3, as DNA: TGTGCCAGCAATGTCAGACAAGAGACCCAGTACTTC. Its protein product is CASNVRQETQYF.

This clonotype turned up a few times. A much more abundant neighbour one base away suggests this may be a read error. The chain joins TRBV7-3 to TRBJ2-2; tentatively, D is TRBD1 (5 bases). Germline CDR1 reads SGHTA; CDR2 reads FQGTGA. The V end was cut by 10 bases, the J end by 7 bases, with 19 bases between. This CDR3 is built from 14 residues. CDR3 in DNA: TGTGCCAACAGGCCAAAAGGTGGCATCGGGGAGCTGTTTTTT. Translation: CANRPKGGIGELFF.

This clonotype has a count of ten or more. CDR3 in DNA: TGCAGTGCTAAGGGCAGACCGGACACTGAAGCTTTCTTT. Translation: CSAKGRPDTEAFF. The chain has TRBV20-1 and TRBJ1-1, with D hard to call. There are 13 residues in the CDR3. Trimming took off 4 bases at V and 3 bases at J, with 12 bases between the two ends. Germline lookup yields CDR1 DFQATT and CDR2 SNEGSKA (reference sequence).

This chain joins TRBV27 and TRBJ2-3; 16 bases are a match to TRBD2. The CDR3 is 17 amino acids. From germline, CDR1 is MNHEY and CDR2 SMNVEV (reference sequence). The V and J ends lost 6 bases and 5 bases, in that order; junction bases with no gene match: 8. The CDR3 DNA reads TGTGCCAGCAGCTCTCCCGGGACTAGCGGGAGGGAAGATACGCAGTATTTT. It codes for CASSSPGTSGREDTQYF.

This clonotype was seen repeatedly, ten times or more. This chain links TRBV20-1 with TRBJ2-5, with TRBD2 matching over 12 bases. The germline gives CDR1 DFQATT, CDR2 SNEGSKA (reference sequence). The ends lost 6 bases at V and 6 bases at J; junction bases unmatched: 8. CDR3 length: 14 amino acids. The CDR3 DNA follows: TGCAGTGCCCAGACTAGCGGGGGTGCGAAGACCCAGTACTTC. It codes for CSAQTSGGAKTQYF.

Points on this clonotype: A much more abundant neighbour one base away suggests this may be a read error. The chain joins TRBV27 to TRBJ1-5; possible D gene TRBD1, 5 bases. Germline V gene lookup returns CDR1 MNHEY and CDR2 SMNVEV (reference sequence). CDR3 size: 16 residues. CDR3 amino acids: CAISPWRGDSNQPQHF. CDR3 bases: TGTGCCATCAGTCCCTGGAGAGGGGATAGCAATCAGCCCCAGCATTTT.

Many counts were recorded for this clonotype. V usage is TRBV20-1 and J usage is TRBJ2-1; D might be TRBD1 (5 bases). CDR1 is DFQATT, CDR2 SNEGSKA, per germline (reference sequence). The CDR3 extends over 14 amino acids. Trimming stripped 5 bases from V and 5 bases from J, with 16 bases between. The CDR3 DNA is TGCAGTGCTTCATCGTGGGGCCCGGACAATGAGCAGTTCTTC. Its protein product is CSASSWGPDNEQFF.

This chain links TRBV11-2 with TRBJ2-7; 12 nucleotides match TRBD2. The CDR3 consists of 15 residues. Germline V CDR1 and CDR2: SGHAT, FQNNGV. With 2 bases clipped from V and 5 bases from J, the junction kept 4 bases outside the gene matches. Written as DNA, the CDR3 is TGTGCCAGCAGCTTACCTAGCGGGAGGGCCAACGAGCAGTACTTC. Amino acid sequence: CASSLPSGRANEQYF.

The chain couples TRBV14 to TRBJ2-7, with 10 nucleotides matching TRBD2. Germline V gene data show CDR1 as SGHDN and CDR2 as FVKESK. Germline trimming cut 4 bases from V and 2 bases from J; bases unmatched to any gene: 2. This CDR3 is 14 amino acids long. CDR3 residues: CASSRSGGAYEQYF. The CDR3 nucleotides are TGTGCCAGCAGCCGGAGCGGGGGGGCCTACGAGCAGTACTTC.

In its sample, this clonotype was seen many times. The rearrangement uses TRBV12-3 or TRBV12-4 and TRBJ2-5, with 12 bases that match TRBD2. The CDR3 length is 16 residues. Trimming removed 3 bases from V and 6 bases from J; junction bases left unmatched: 8. The CDR3 bases are TGTGCCAGCAGTTTCTCCCTAGCGGGGGGGCCGAAGACCCAGTACTTC. Its translation: CASSFSLAGGPKTQYF.

This clonotype appeared many times. The chain combines TRBV14 with TRBJ2-5; D remains ambiguous. V was shortened by 5 bases and J by 9 bases, with 13 bases between the two germline ends. CDR1 and CDR2 from the germline V gene are SGHDN and FVKESK. The CDR3 spans 12 residues. The CDR3 DNA reads TGTGCCAGCAGCGACACCTCAAGGTCCCAGTACTTC. Its protein is CASSDTSRSQYF.

This clonotype was recorded many times. The genes are TRBV28 and TRBJ1-5, with D perhaps matching TRBD1 (5 bases). Germline V gene sequence: CDR1 MDHEN, CDR2 SYDVKM. The V gene lost 2 bases and the J gene lost 4 bases, with 12 bases spanning the gap. CDR3 size: 15 residues. CDR3 sequence reads: CASSLVTGVNQPQHF. In DNA, the CDR3 is TGTGCCAGCAGTTTAGTAACGGGGGTTAATCAGCCCCAGCATTTT. Together with reference TRBV28 and TRBJ1-5, the CDR3 gives the full variable domain: DVKVTQSSRYLVKRTGEKVFLECVQDMDHENMFWYRQDPGLGLRLIYFSYDVKMKEKGDIPEGYSVSREKKERFSLILESASTNQTSMYLCASSLVTGVNQPQHFGDGTRLSIL.

Ten or more counts support this clonotype. The V gene is TRBV20-1, the J gene TRBJ1-6; D not certain. Trimming stripped 0 bases from V and 0 bases from J, with 9 bases between. CDR1 is DFQATT, CDR2 SNEGSKA, per germline (reference sequence). CDR3 length equals 16 residues. The CDR3 reads CSARDDTSSYNSPLHF. CDR3 DNA: TGCAGTGCTAGAGATGACACGAGCTCCTATAATTCACCCCTCCACTTT.

The chain couples TRBV19 to TRBJ2-6; D not certain. The CDR3 is made up of 14 amino acids. V was trimmed by 2 bases and J by 2 bases, leaving 4 bases between them. The germline CDR1 and CDR2 sequences are LNHDA and SQIVND (reference sequence). The CDR3 bases are TGTGCCAGTAGTATAAATCCTGGGGCCAACGTCCTGACTTTC. Protein: CASSINPGANVLTF.

This clonotype was observed a few times. V is TRBV10-3 and J is TRBJ1-1; the match to TRBD1 covers 10 bases. This CDR3 is built from 14 residues. V dropped 4 bases and J dropped 6; count of bases not matched to a gene: 5. Germline V gene lookup returns CDR1 ENHRY and CDR2 SYGVKD. In DNA form, the CDR3 reads TGTGCCATCAGTGCGGACAGGGGGAATGCTGAAGCTTTCTTT. Translated, it gives CAISADRGNAEAFF.

This clonotype was recorded many times. The chain recombines TRBV12-3 or TRBV12-4 with TRBJ2-6, with TRBD2 matching over 9 bases. J was trimmed by 4 bases and V by 6 bases; bases with no gene match: 10. This CDR3 is built from 17 residues. The CDR3 DNA is TGTGCCAGCAGCCTACCTTCGGGACTAGCCGGGGCCAACGTCCTGACTTTC. This encodes CASSLPSGLAGANVLTF.

This clonotype was observed many times. The CDR3 loop reads CSAGTSSYEQYF. In DNA, the CDR3 is TGCAGTGCTGGGACTAGCAGCTACGAGCAGTACTTC. The chain couples TRBV20-1 to TRBJ2-7; the match to TRBD2 covers 9 bases. The germline gives CDR1 DFQATT, CDR2 SNEGSKA (reference sequence). The CDR3 sequence is 12 residues long. V trimming: 5 bases; J trimming: 3 bases; junction bases outside the gene matches: 2.

This clonotype was counted ten times or more. The chain uses TRBV6-5 and TRBJ2-1, with TRBD2 matching over 10 bases. Germline CDR1 reads MNHEY; CDR2 reads SVGAGI. The CDR3 extends over 15 amino acids. V shed 2 bases, J shed 7 bases, and the junction held 5 bases outside the gene matches. The CDR3 protein is CASSYLAGVGNEQFF. DNA for the CDR3: TGTGCCAGCAGTTACCTAGCGGGAGTAGGAAATGAGCAGTTCTTC.

This clonotype has ten or more counts. The chain carries TRBV3-1 and TRBJ2-2, with 7 positions matching TRBD2. J gave up 3 bases and V 1 base, and 8 bases lay outside the gene matches. CDR1 and CDR2 (germline): LGHDT, YNNKEL (reference sequence). The CDR3 runs 17 residues. The CDR3 DNA reads TGTGCCAGCAGCCAAGCGGTTCGTGCGGGAGACACCGGGGAGCTGTTTTTT. The encoded protein is CASSQAVRAGDTGELFF.

This clonotype has just a few counts. This chain links TRBV2 with TRBJ2-1; D is ambiguous. CDR3 length: 16 amino acids. From germline, CDR1 is SNHLY and CDR2 FYNNEI. Trimming stripped 8 bases from V and 0 bases from J, with 17 bases between. CDR3 DNA sequence: TGTGCCAGCGCTTCGCCAGTATTGGGCTCCTACAATGAGCAGTTCTTC. Protein sequence: CASASPVLGSYNEQFF.

This chain joins TRBV11-2 and TRBJ2-4; TRBD2 matches at 7 bases. After removal of 5 bases from V and 4 bases from J, the junction contained 5 bases not matched to a gene. Germline loops: CDR1 SGHAT, CDR2 FQNNGV. The CDR3 contains 14 residues. CDR3 bases: TGTGCCAGCAGCACAGGACTAGGGAAAAACATTCAGTACTTC. The encoded protein is CASSTGLGKNIQYF.

This chain links TRBV6-1 with TRBJ1-1, with TRBD1 matching over 7 bases. This CDR3 region has 18 residues. V was clipped by 8 bases and J by 2 bases; unmatched bases: 20. Germline loops: CDR1 MNHNS, CDR2 SASEGT. In nucleotides, the CDR3 is TGTGCCAGCGCCCCCTTGGGGGCGACAGGGAAAATCAACACTGAAGCTTTCTTT. Translating gives CASAPLGATGKINTEAFF.

This clonotype was counted many times. V usage is TRBV3-1 and J usage is TRBJ1-1, with D unresolved. Per the germline V gene, CDR1 is LGHDT and CDR2 is YNNKEL (reference sequence). This CDR3 contains 16 residues. V was trimmed by 1 base and J by 1 base, leaving 13 bases between them. CDR3 sequence reads: CASSQGSGRWNTEAFF. The CDR3 DNA reads as TGTGCCAGCAGCCAAGGGTCAGGACGGTGGAACACTGAAGCTTTCTTT.

This clonotype was picked up many times. The chain has TRBV7-8 and TRBJ1-5; no clear D. This CDR3 spans 13 amino acids. The germline V gene encodes CDR1 SGHVS and CDR2 FQNEAQ. V was pared by 2 bases and J by 3 bases, with 5 bases between. The DNA of the CDR3 is TGTGCCAGCAGCTTATGGGACAATCAGCCCCAGCATTTT. Amino acid sequence: CASSLWDNQPQHF.

This clonotype was seen many times. The gene calls are TRBV18 and TRBJ2-5, with D unresolved. V gave up 2 bases and J gave up 3 bases, with 7 bases separating them. Germline CDR1 reads KGHSH; CDR2 reads LQKENI. The CDR3 spans 13 residues. The chain's CDR3 is CASSPGREETQYF. The CDR3 nucleotides read TGTGCCAGCTCACCAGGGCGAGAAGAGACCCAGTACTTC.

This clonotype came up once. The chain joins TRBV19 to TRBJ2-7; unclear D gene. Trimming removed 1 base from V and 3 bases from J, with 13 bases in between. Looked up from germline, CDR1 is LNHDA and CDR2 is SQIVND (reference sequence). The CDR3 length is 15 residues. In DNA form, the CDR3 reads TGTGCCAGTAGTATAGTAGGTTTGGACGACTACGAGCAGTACTTC. Translating gives CASSIVGLDDYEQYF. Drawing the rest from reference TRBV19 and TRBJ2-7, the complete variable domain is DGGITQSPKYLFRKEGQNVTLSCEQNLNHDAMYWYRQDPGQGLRLIYYSQIVNDFQKGDIAEGYSVSREKKESFPLTVTSAQKNPTAFYLCASSIVGLDDYEQYFGPGTRLTVT.

This clonotype was seen repeatedly, ten times or more. This chain links TRBV18 with TRBJ2-5; no firm D call. Germline V gene lookup returns CDR1 KGHSH and CDR2 LQKENI. The CDR3 is made up of 16 amino acids. V lost 0 bases, J lost 1 base, and 12 bases lay in between. CDR3 sequence: CASSPPGISFQETQYF. CDR3 bases: TGTGCCAGCTCACCACCGGGTATAAGCTTCCAAGAGACCCAGTACTTC.